A single sample is the source of the 13 T cell receptor beta chains below, sequenced in a study of blood T cell repertoires in COVID-19. This table comes from immunoSEQ multiplex PCR, and its TCRdb copy is limited to in-frame clones, with some not included. The data hold more than 200,000 clones, with 70% to 90% observed a single time. Sample: peripheral blood. These receptors came from a woman aged 55-70 years with COVID-19, enrolled during active disease.

V is TRBV5-1 and J is TRBJ1-6, with D uncertain. Trimming shortened V by 5 bases and J by 5 bases, and 8 bases separated the two germline ends. The CDR3 is 13 amino acids. Germline V gene lookup returns CDR1 SGHRS and CDR2 YFSETQ. CDR3 nucleotide sequence: TGCGCCAGCAGTTGGTCAGATAATTCACCCCTCCACTTT. Its translation: CASSWSDNSPLHF.

V and J are TRBV7-6 and TRBJ1-5, with D hard to call. Between the trimmed V and J ends, which lost 1 base and 0 bases, there was a span of 19 bases. The length of the CDR3 is 19 residues. CDR1 is SGHVS and CDR2 is FNYEAQ in the germline V gene. The CDR3 DNA reads as TGTGCCAGCAGCTTAGGGTTTAGCGGGGATCTTTCTAGCAATCAGCCCCAGCATTTT. Encoded protein: CASSLGFSGDLSSNQPQHF.

The chain links TRBV19 to TRBJ1-1, with D possibly matching TRBD1 (6 bases). The CDR3 has 14 amino acids. CDR1 is LNHDA and CDR2 is SQIVND in the germline V gene (reference sequence). The ends were cut back, 1 base at V and 10 bases at J, with 16 bases in the middle. CDR3 amino acids: CASSIVWQGTTAFF. Here the CDR3 DNA reads TGTGCCAGTAGTATAGTGTGGCAGGGGACTACAGCTTTCTTT.

This clone was observed a handful of times. V gene TRBV3-1 (or the pseudogene TRBV3-2) combines with J gene TRBJ2-7; the D gene is possibly TRBD1 (6 bases). CDR1 is LGHDT and CDR2 is YNNKEL in the germline V gene (reference sequence). The CDR3 is 16 amino acids. V was shortened by 4 bases and J by 3 bases, with 19 bases between the two germline ends. The CDR3 bases are TGTGCCAGCAGCCCCTTCGGAGACAGGTTAGTCTACGAGCAGTACTTC. Protein product: CASSPFGDRLVYEQYF.

This chain connects TRBV5-1 to TRBJ1-2; 9 bases match TRBD1. The CDR3 runs 15 residues. V lost 4 bases to trimming and J lost 4 bases; unmatched junction nucleotides: 8. Germline V CDR1 and CDR2: SGHRS, YFSETQ. Here the CDR3 DNA reads TGCGCCAGCAGCGCTGGGACAGGGATCACCTATGGCTACACCTTC. Its translation is CASSAGTGITYGYTF.

For this clone: The sample has other DNA sequences that encode this CDR3 too. V and J are TRBV30 and TRBJ1-5, with 7 bases identical to TRBD1. CDR3 length: 13 residues. Germline CDR1 reads GTSNPN; CDR2 reads SVGIG (reference sequence). After removal of 2 bases from V and 4 bases from J, the junction contained 2 bases not matched to a gene. CDR3 DNA: TGTGCCTGGAGTCAACAGGGGAATCAGCCCCAGCATTTT. This sequence encodes CAWSQQGNQPQHF.

The CDR3 here is CASSPGGGADTQYF. The CDR3 DNA is TGTGCCAGCAGTCCCGGGGGGGGCGCAGATACGCAGTATTTT. The rearrangement links TRBV28 to TRBJ2-3, with 8 bases that match TRBD2. V lost 5 bases, J lost 4 bases, and 5 bases stayed unmatched. CDR1 is MDHEN, CDR2 SYDVKM, per germline. This CDR3 has 14 amino acids.

The chain has TRBV6-1 and TRBJ2-1; 12 positions agree with TRBD2. Trimming cost V 4 bases and J 7 bases; bases outside gene matches: 8. The CDR3 consists of 16 residues. Looked up from germline, CDR1 is MNHNS and CDR2 is SASEGT. The CDR3, as DNA: TGTGCCAGCAGTGGACCCTCTAGCGGGAGGGTGAATGAGCAGTTCTTC. Translated, it gives CASSGPSSGRVNEQFF.

The rearrangement joins TRBV6-5 to TRBJ1-1; tentative D call: TRBD1 (6 bases). This CDR3 region has 15 residues. From germline, CDR1 is MNHEY and CDR2 SVGAGI. Trimming shortened V by 3 bases and J by 5 bases, and 16 bases separated the two germline ends. CDR3 nucleotide sequence: TGTGCCAGCAGTTATGAGGTCAGGGGAACGACTGAAGCTTTCTTT. The encoded protein is CASSYEVRGTTEAFF.

In its sample, this clone was seen once. CDR3 sequence reads: CASSPQGPLYNEQFF. As DNA, the CDR3 is TGCGCCAGCAGCCCGCAGGGCCCACTTTACAATGAGCAGTTCTTC. V and J are TRBV5-1 and TRBJ2-1, with a tentative D call TRBD1 (5 bases). Between the trimmed V and J ends, which lost 4 bases and 4 bases, there was a span of 15 bases. Germline values: CDR1 SGHRS, CDR2 YFSETQ. The CDR3 is made up of 15 amino acids.

The chain employs TRBV10-3 and TRBJ2-6, with unresolved D. Trimming cost V 8 bases and J 4 bases, with 15 bases left between them. The germline V gene encodes CDR1 ENHRY and CDR2 SYGVKD. The CDR3 has 15 residues. The CDR3 protein is CAICRGLGGANVLTF. As DNA, the CDR3 is TGTGCCATCTGTCGAGGCTTAGGCGGGGCCAACGTCCTGACTTTC.

The V and J genes are TRBV6-5 and TRBJ2-2, with D perhaps matching TRBD1 (6 bases). Germline CDR1 reads MNHEY; CDR2 reads SVGAGI. V lost 2 bases and J lost 0, with 10 bases in between. This CDR3 is built from 16 residues. The CDR3 spells CASSYEGVANTGELFF. The CDR3 DNA reads TGTGCCAGCAGTTACGAGGGGGTGGCGAACACCGGGGAGCTGTTTTTT.

The chain couples TRBV28 to TRBJ2-7; D may be TRBD1 (5 bases). With 10 bases removed from V and 3 bases from J, the gap between germline ends came to 10 bases. Germline V CDR1 and CDR2: MDHEN, SYDVKM. The CDR3 has 11 amino acids. As DNA, the CDR3 is TGTGCCACCCGACAGAACTACGAGCAGTACTTC. Its protein product is CATRQNYEQYF.